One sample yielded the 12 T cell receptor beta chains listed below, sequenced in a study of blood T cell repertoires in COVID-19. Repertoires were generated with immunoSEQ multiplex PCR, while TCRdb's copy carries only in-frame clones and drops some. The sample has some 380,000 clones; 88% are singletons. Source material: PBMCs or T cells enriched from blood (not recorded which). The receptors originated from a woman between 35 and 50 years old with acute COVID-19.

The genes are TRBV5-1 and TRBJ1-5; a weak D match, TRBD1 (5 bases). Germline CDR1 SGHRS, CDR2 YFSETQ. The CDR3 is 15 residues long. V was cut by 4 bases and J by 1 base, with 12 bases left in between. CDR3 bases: TGCGCCAGCAGCCCGGAGGGACGGAGCAATCAGCCCCAGCATTTT. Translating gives CASSPEGRSNQPQHF.

The CDR3: CASSGTGSKNIQYF. The CDR3 DNA reads TGTGCCAGCAGCGGGACAGGGTCCAAAAACATTCAGTACTTC. The genes are TRBV25-1 and TRBJ2-4, with 9 bases aligning to TRBD1. The J segment lost 2 bases and the V segment lost 6 bases, leaving 2 bases of the junction unmatched. CDR3 length: 14 residues. The V gene's germline CDR1 is MGHDK and CDR2 SYGVNS.

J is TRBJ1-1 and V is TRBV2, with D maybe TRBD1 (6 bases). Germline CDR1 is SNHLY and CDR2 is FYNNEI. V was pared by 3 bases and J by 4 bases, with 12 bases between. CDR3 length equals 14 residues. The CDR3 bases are TGTGCCAGCAGTGAGGGGGCAGCTACCACTGAAGCTTTCTTT. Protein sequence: CASSEGAATTEAFF.

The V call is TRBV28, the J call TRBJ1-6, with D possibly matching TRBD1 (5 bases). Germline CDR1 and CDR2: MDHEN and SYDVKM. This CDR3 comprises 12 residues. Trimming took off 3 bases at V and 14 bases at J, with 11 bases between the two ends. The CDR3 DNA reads TGTGCCAGCAGTTTTGCAGGGCTGGCCCTCCACTTT. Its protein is CASSFAGLALHF.

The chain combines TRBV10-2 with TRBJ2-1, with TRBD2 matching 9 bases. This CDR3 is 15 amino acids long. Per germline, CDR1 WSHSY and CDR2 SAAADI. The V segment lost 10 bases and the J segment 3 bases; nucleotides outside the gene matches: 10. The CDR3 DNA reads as TGCGCCACGACCCGGGCGGGGGGGGTCTACAATGAGCAGTTCTTC. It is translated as CATTRAGGVYNEQFF.

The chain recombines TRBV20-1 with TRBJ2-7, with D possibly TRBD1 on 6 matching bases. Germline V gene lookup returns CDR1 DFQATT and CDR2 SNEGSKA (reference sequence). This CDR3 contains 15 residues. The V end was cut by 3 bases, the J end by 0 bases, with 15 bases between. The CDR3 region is CSASGLGDTSYEQYF. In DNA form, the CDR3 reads TGCAGTGCTAGTGGCCTAGGGGACACCTCCTACGAGCAGTACTTC.

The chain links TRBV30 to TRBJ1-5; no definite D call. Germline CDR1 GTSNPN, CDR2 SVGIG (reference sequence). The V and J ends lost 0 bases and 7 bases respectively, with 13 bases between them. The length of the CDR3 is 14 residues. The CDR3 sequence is CAWSVTTKSQPQHF. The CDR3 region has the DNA TGTGCCTGGAGTGTAACAACCAAATCGCAGCCCCAGCATTTT. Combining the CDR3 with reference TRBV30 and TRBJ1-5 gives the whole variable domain SQTIHQWPATLVQPVGSPLSLECTVEGTSNPNLYWYRQAAGRGLQLLFYSVGIGQISSEVPQNLSASRPQDRQFILSSKKLLLSDSGFYLCAWSVTTKSQPQHFGDGTRLSIL.

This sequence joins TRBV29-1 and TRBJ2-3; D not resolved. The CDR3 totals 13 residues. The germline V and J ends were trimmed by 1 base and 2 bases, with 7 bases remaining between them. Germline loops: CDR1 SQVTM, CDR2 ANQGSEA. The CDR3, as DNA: TGCAGCGTTGAAGTGGCCAACACAGATACGCAGTATTTT. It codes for CSVEVANTDTQYF.

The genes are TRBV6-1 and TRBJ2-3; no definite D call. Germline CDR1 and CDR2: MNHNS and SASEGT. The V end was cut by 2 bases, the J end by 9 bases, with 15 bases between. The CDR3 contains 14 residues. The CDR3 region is CASSELMSGPTQYF. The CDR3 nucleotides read TGTGCCAGCAGTGAATTGATGTCAGGCCCGACGCAGTATTTT.

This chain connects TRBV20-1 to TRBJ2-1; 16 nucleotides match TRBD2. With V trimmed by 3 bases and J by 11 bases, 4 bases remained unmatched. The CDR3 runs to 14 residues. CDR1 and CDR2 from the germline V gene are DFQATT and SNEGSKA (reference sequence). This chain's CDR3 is CSASVGLAGGQQFF. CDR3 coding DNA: TGCAGTGCTAGTGTGGGACTAGCGGGGGGGCAGCAGTTCTTC.

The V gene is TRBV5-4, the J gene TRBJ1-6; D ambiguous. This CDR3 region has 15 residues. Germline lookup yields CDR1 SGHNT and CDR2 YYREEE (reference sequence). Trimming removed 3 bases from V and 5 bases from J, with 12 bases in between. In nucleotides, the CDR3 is TGTGCCAGCAGCTCCGGGGTCGGGGATAATTCACCCCTCCACTTT. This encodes CASSSGVGDNSPLHF.

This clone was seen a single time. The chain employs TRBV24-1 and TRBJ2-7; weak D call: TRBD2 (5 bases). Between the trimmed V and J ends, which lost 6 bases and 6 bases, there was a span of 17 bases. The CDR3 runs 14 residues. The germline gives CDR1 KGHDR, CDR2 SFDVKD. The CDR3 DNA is TGTGCCACCAGTCCGACCGGAGGAGGCGTCGAGCAGTACTTC. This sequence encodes CATSPTGGGVEQYF.